This TCR beta chain was sequenced during a study of vaccination effects on CD4 cells after COVID-19. To note about this clone: The antigen is not known.

The CDR3 contains 14 residues. Germline V gives CDR1 MNHEY, CDR2 SVGEGT. The V end was cut by 0 bases, the J end by 2 bases, with 8 bases between. Sequencing used immunoSEQ multiplex PCR; TCRdb keeps in-frame clones, though not all of them. This sample has some 15,000 clones, with over 60% found just once. Under the ViraFEST assay, PBMC were stimulated with viral peptide pools so that antigen-specific CD4+ T cells expanded. Sequencing was performed afterwards. Researchers isolated CD4+ T cells once 9 to 11 days of culture had elapsed. The chain has TRBV6-2 or TRBV6-3 and TRBJ2-7, with D unresolved. This material consisted of CD4+ T cells from PBMCs cultured with HCoV-229E spike peptides, taken before COVID-19 vaccination. The origin of this receptor is a human donor who received a COVID-19 vaccine. Written as DNA, the CDR3 is TGTGCCAGCAGTTACTCGTCAGGCCCCTACGAGCAGTACTTC. Its translation is CASSYSSGPYEQYF.